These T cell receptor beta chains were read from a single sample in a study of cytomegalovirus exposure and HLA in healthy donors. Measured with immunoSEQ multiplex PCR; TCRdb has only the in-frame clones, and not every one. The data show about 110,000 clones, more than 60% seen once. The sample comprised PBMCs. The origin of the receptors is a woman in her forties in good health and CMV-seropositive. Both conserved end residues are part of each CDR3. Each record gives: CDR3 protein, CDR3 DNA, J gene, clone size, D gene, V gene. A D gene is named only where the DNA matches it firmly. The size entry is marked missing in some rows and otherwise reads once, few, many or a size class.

CASSPYSGQNYNSPLHF,TGTGCCAGCTCACCCTACTCAGGACAGAATTATAATTCACCCCTCCACTTT,TRBJ1-6,-,-,TRBV18
CASSLGAGYTDTQYF,TGCGCCAGCAGCTTGGGTGCAGGATACACAGATACGCAGTATTTT,TRBJ2-3,-,-,TRBV5-1
CASSQIRTPTEQYF,TGCGCCAGCAGCCAAATAAGGACACCAACCGAGCAGTACTTC,TRBJ2-7,-,-,TRBV4-1
CASTRTANTGELFF,TGTGCCAGCACACGGACAGCGAACACCGGGGAGCTGTTTTTT,TRBJ2-2,once,-,TRBV11-2
CASSEVQRTGELFF,TGTGCCAGCAGTGAGGTACAAAGAACCGGGGAGCTGTTTTTT,TRBJ2-2,-,-,TRBV2
CATSLNSYSYEQYF,TGTGCCACCTCTCTTAACAGTTACTCCTACGAGCAGTACTTC,TRBJ2-7,few,-,TRBV7-9
CASSMGQLKLFF,TGTGCCAGTAGTATGGGACAGCTAAAACTGTTTTTT,TRBJ1-4,-,TRBD1,TRBV19
CASSTRTRAGKLFF,TGTGCCAGCAGCACCCGGACCCGTGCGGGGAAGCTGTTTTTT,TRBJ2-2,-,-,TRBV7-2
CASSFRSGRDNEQFF,TGTGCCAGCAGCTTTCGTAGCGGGAGAGACAATGAGCAGTTCTTC,TRBJ2-1,few,TRBD2,TRBV5-4
CASSLLTGSYEQYF,TGCGCCAGCAGCTTGTTGACAGGGTCCTACGAGCAGTACTTC,TRBJ2-7,-,TRBD1,TRBV5-1
CASSIPTGGHTEAFF,TGTGCCAGCAGTATCCCAACAGGGGGCCACACTGAAGCTTTCTTT,TRBJ1-1,once,TRBD1,TRBV28
CASSPLAGDYNEQFF,TGTGCCAGCTCACCTCTAGCGGGGGATTACAATGAGCAGTTCTTC,TRBJ2-1,once,TRBD2,TRBV18
CASSQEAEKYKVYGELFF,TGTGCCAGCAGCCAAGAAGCGGAAAAGTATAAGGTGTATGGGGAGCTGTTTTTT,TRBJ2-2,-,-,TRBV14
CASSLGTRANYGYTF,TGTGCCAGCAGCTTAGGAACCCGAGCTAACTATGGCTACACCTTC,TRBJ1-2,-,-,TRBV13
CASSLVAPAGGGQETQYF,TGTGCCAGCAGCTTAGTTGCCCCAGCGGGGGGTGGGCAAGAGACCCAGTACTTC,TRBJ2-5,-,TRBD2,TRBV7-2
CASSLAGETQYF,TGCGCCAGCAGTCTAGCGGGAGAGACCCAGTACTTC,TRBJ2-5,-,TRBD2,TRBV5-1
CASSRGSGGPYEQYF,TGTGCCAGCAGTAGAGGGTCAGGGGGGCCCTACGAGCAGTACTTC,TRBJ2-7,few,-,TRBV6-5
CASSPRTGANYGYTF,TGTGCCAGCAGCCCCCGGACAGGGGCTAACTATGGCTACACCTTC,TRBJ1-2,-,TRBD1,TRBV11-3
CASSLAGAGTYEQYF,TGTGCCAGCAGCTTAGCGGGGGCAGGGACCTACGAGCAGTACTTC,TRBJ2-7,-,-,TRBV7-2
CASSLRQGKRNTEAFF,TGTGCCAGCAGCCTTCGACAGGGTAAGAGGAACACTGAAGCTTTCTTT,TRBJ1-1,-,TRBD1,TRBV5-5
CASSETPLTAVSYEQYF,TGTGCCAGCAGTGAAACCCCCCTGACGGCGGTCTCCTACGAGCAGTACTTC,TRBJ2-7,medium-sized,-,TRBV6-1
CASSRNGKRGNTGELFF,TGTGCCAGCAGCCGAAATGGGAAGCGGGGGAACACCGGGGAGCTGTTTTTT,TRBJ2-2,-,TRBD2,TRBV7-9
CASSEGGLAGVGDTQYF,TGTGCCAGCAGTGAAGGGGGACTAGCGGGGGTTGGAGATACGCAGTATTTT,TRBJ2-3,few,TRBD2,TRBV2
CASRPRDGRNTEAFF,TGTGCCAGCCGACCCCGGGACGGGAGGAACACTGAAGCTTTCTTT,TRBJ1-1,few,-,TRBV11-3
CASSLGGAITGHTGELFF,TGCGCCAGCAGCTTGGGAGGAGCGATTACAGGACACACCGGGGAGCTGTTTTTT,TRBJ2-2,-,-,TRBV5-1
CASSDGGGYQPQHF,TGTGCCAGCAGTGACGGTGGGGGGTATCAGCCCCAGCATTTT,TRBJ1-5,-,-,TRBV2
CASYSFGATDTQYF,TGTGCCAGCTATTCTTTTGGAGCGACAGATACGCAGTATTTT,TRBJ2-3,-,-,TRBV6-5
CASSKPGNTEAFF,TGTGCCAGCAGCAAACCCGGGAACACTGAAGCTTTCTTT,TRBJ1-1,-,-,TRBV6-1
CASSPLAGSYNEQFF,TGTGCCAGCTCACCCCTAGCGGGAAGCTACAATGAGCAGTTCTTC,TRBJ2-1,-,TRBD2,TRBV18
CASSARQSHYGYTF,TGTGCCAGCAGTGCACGACAGAGCCACTATGGCTACACCTTC,TRBJ1-2,-,-,TRBV2
CASSLSGGHYGYTF,TGTGCCAGCAGCTTGAGTGGGGGCCACTATGGCTACACCTTC,TRBJ1-2,-,-,TRBV5-5
CASSPQGGEQYF,TGTGCCAGCAGCCCCCAAGGAGGCGAGCAGTACTTC,TRBJ2-7,-,-,TRBV7-8
CASSLGQGDEKLFF,TGTGCCAGCAGTTTGGGACAGGGGGATGAAAAACTGTTTTTT,TRBJ1-4,-,TRBD1,TRBV27
CASGGLVGLTDTQYF,TGTGCCAGTGGGGGACTAGTGGGTCTCACAGATACGCAGTATTTT,TRBJ2-3,-,TRBD2,TRBV19
CASSLGPGGWGGPSTDTQYF,TGTGCCAGCAGCTTAGGCCCTGGTGGATGGGGGGGGCCGAGCACAGATACGCAGTATTTT,TRBJ2-3,-,-,TRBV7-8
CASSQVRGGGETQYF,TGTGCCAGCAGCCAAGTGCGGGGGGGCGGGGAGACCCAGTACTTC,TRBJ2-5,-,TRBD2,TRBV4-2
CASSLAVQETQYF,TGCGCCAGCAGCTTGGCGGTCCAAGAGACCCAGTACTTC,TRBJ2-5,-,-,TRBV5-1
CASSKAGARYEQYF,TGTGCCAGCAGTAAAGCGGGAGCAAGGTACGAGCAGTACTTC,TRBJ2-7,-,TRBD2,TRBV11-2
CASSLKGRGPPEQYF,TGTGCCAGCAGTTTAAAGGGCAGGGGGCCCCCGGAGCAGTACTTC,TRBJ2-7,-,TRBD1,TRBV28
CASSDRGRDTGELFF,TGTGCCAGCAGCGACAGGGGGCGCGACACCGGGGAGCTGTTTTTT,TRBJ2-2,-,TRBD1,TRBV7-3
CASSGSGADTQYF,TGTGCCAGCAGCGGATCAGGGGCGGATACGCAGTATTTT,TRBJ2-3,-,-,TRBV7-9
CAISDSARRDEKLFF,TGTGCCATCAGTGACAGCGCTAGGAGAGATGAAAAACTGTTTTTT,TRBJ1-4,-,-,TRBV10-3
CASSEDTPTNEKLFF,TGTGCCAGCAGTGAGGACACCCCAACTAATGAAAAACTGTTTTTT,TRBJ1-4,-,-,TRBV28
CASSRTSAYNEQFF,TGTGCCAGCAGCCGTACTAGCGCCTACAATGAGCAGTTCTTC,TRBJ2-1,-,TRBD2,TRBV7-3
CASGREHYGYTF,TGTGCCAGCGGTAGGGAGCACTATGGCTACACCTTC,TRBJ1-2,-,-,TRBV11-2
CTSLTSGLLMYNEQFF,TGTACCAGCCTGACTAGCGGTCTGCTGATGTACAATGAGCAGTTCTTC,TRBJ2-1,-,TRBD2,TRBV28
CASSPGLAGGQKDNEQFF,TGTGCCAGCAGCCCGGGACTAGCGGGGGGGCAAAAAGACAATGAGCAGTTCTTC,TRBJ2-1,-,TRBD2,TRBV7-8
CASGAGASNEQFF,TGTGCCAGCGGAGCGGGAGCTAGCAATGAGCAGTTCTTC,TRBJ2-1,-,TRBD2,TRBV9
CASRIQLSAPSGTGFVQPQHF,TGTGCCAGTAGGATACAATTGTCGGCTCCATCCGGGACAGGGTTTGTTCAGCCCCAGCATTTT,TRBJ1-5,once,TRBD1,TRBV19
CASSLGTGTVTEQFF,TGTGCCAGCAGCCTTGGGACAGGAACGGTGACTGAGCAGTTCTTC,TRBJ2-1,-,TRBD1,TRBV9
CASSQDGSYSGNTIYF,TGTGCCAGCAGCCAAGACGGGAGTTACTCTGGAAACACCATATATTTT,TRBJ1-3,-,-,TRBV4-2
CASRMGSSPLHF,TGCGCCAGCAGAATGGGGAGTTCACCCCTCCACTTT,TRBJ1-6,-,-,TRBV5-1
CASTTGTPNYEQYF,TGTGCCAGCACAACCGGGACACCAAACTACGAGCAGTACTTC,TRBJ2-7,once,-,TRBV28
CASSSLAGGNEQFF,TGTGCCAGCTCTAGCCTAGCGGGAGGCAATGAGCAGTTCTTC,TRBJ2-1,-,TRBD2,TRBV18
CASSRVTGPTYEQYF,TGTGCCAGCAGTAGGGTGACAGGTCCAACTTACGAGCAGTACTTC,TRBJ2-7,-,-,TRBV28
CASSYLSGSRNTQYF,TGTGCCAGCAGCTACTTGAGCGGGAGTCGTAACACGCAGTATTTT,TRBJ2-3,few,TRBD2,TRBV4-2
CASSSTGQKHSPLHF,TGCGCCAGCAGCTCGACGGGACAGAAACATTCACCCCTCCACTTT,TRBJ1-6,-,TRBD1,TRBV5-1
CASSPHASGQGRAETQYF,TGTGCCAGCAGTCCGCACGCCTCGGGACAGGGGAGAGCAGAGACCCAGTACTTC,TRBJ2-5,once,TRBD1,TRBV27